The rows below give T cell receptor beta chains drawn from one sample of a study of blood T cell repertoires in COVID-19. TCRdb's copy holds only in-frame clones and misses some; the assay was immunoSEQ multiplex PCR. In the table there are about 150,000 clones, over 75% of which are singletons. The sequenced material came from peripheral blood. These receptor sequences come from a woman aged 50 to 65 with acute or convalescent COVID-19. Each CDR3 is given without its conserved first and last residue. Each record gives: D gene, J gene, V gene, CDR3 protein. A D gene is named only where the DNA matches it firmly.

TRBD1,TRBJ1-2,TRBV4-3,ASSLDATGPGYGYT
NA,TRBJ2-2,TRBV11-3,ASSLMGGNTGELF
TRBD1,TRBJ1-1,TRBV29-1,SASTGEAF
NA,TRBJ1-2,TRBV3-1/TRBV3-2,ASSQEGQGRGYT
NA,TRBJ2-5,TRBV9,ASSVVLGGQETQY
NA,TRBJ2-5,TRBV6-5,ASSYSMGAQETQY
TRBD1,TRBJ2-2,TRBV5-1,ASSFDRAGTGELF
TRBD2,TRBJ2-3,TRBV23-1,ASSQSETSECTDTQY
TRBD1,TRBJ1-6,TRBV4-2,ASSQEDRGDSPLH
NA,TRBJ2-7,TRBV5-8,ASSLAGGGYEQY
NA,TRBJ1-2,TRBV7-2,ASSITTQGIDGYT
TRBD1,TRBJ1-4,TRBV18,ASSPQTGVFEKLF
TRBD2,TRBJ2-7,TRBV18,ASSTTSGYEQY
TRBD1,TRBJ1-1,TRBV3-1/TRBV3-2,ASSQGTGDTEAF
TRBD1,TRBJ2-3,TRBV19,ASSILGQGVADTQY
NA,TRBJ2-7,TRBV7-2,ASSLGGGAAYEQY
TRBD1,TRBJ1-2,TRBV5-4,ASSGHRDSHGYT
NA,TRBJ1-3,TRBV2,ASSERTAGNTIY